This T cell receptor beta chain emerged from a study of T cells after yellow fever vaccination (dated by TCRdb to the late 2010s). In the study overall: The SMART-Seq v4 Ultra Low Input RNA kit was used to prepare libraries from fractions with low cell numbers. To track T-cell clones before and after primary and booster YFV17D yellow fever vaccination, bulk TCR alpha and beta repertoires were sequenced longitudinally. The cohort comprised two healthy male donors, one aged 18 to 29 and one aged 30 to 40 years. Bulk PBMC replicates and cell subsets were isolated from blood drawn at multiple timepoints before and after both primary and secondary immunization. Study-wide findings and limitations: Because abundant contaminating clonotypes from the bulk population could be contained in FACS-sorted repertoires, computational filtering was required. A small share of clonotypes was detected in both CD4 and CD8 compartments, with the overlap likely arising from convergent recombination. Because only two donors were included in the study, the extent to which the findings can be generalized is limited. Most clones expanded after primary vaccination (almost 97% of CD4 and roughly 91% of CD8) were re-detected after the booster, suggesting that broad memory maintenance occurred. The secondary T-cell response was weaker than the primary response but faster, peaking on day 5 instead of day 15.

TCR cDNA was synthesized by 5'RACE template switching, through which a universal primer site and unique molecular identifiers were introduced. Priming for cDNA synthesis came from both the TCR alpha and TCR beta constant segments. Libraries were amplified in two PCR steps, with sample barcodes and sequencing adapters added in the second step. Sequencing of the libraries was done on either Illumina HiSeq 2500 (2x100 bp) or NovaSeq (2x150 bp). The paper's processing steps were these. MIGEC handled demultiplexing of reads and collapsing into UMI consensus sequences, while MiXCR performed V(D)J alignment. Vaccine-responding clonotypes were defined with edgeR using replicate PBMC samples, requiring FDR below 0.01 and a log2 fold change above 5 up to day 15. CD4 or CD8 identity was assigned to each bulk clonotype according to whether the clonotype was present at higher abundance in the sequenced CD4 repertoire or the sequenced CD8 repertoire. The public reads were reprocessed in TCRdb via fastp at Q25 and MiXCR, keeping in-frame beta chains. Identical CDR3 proteins give one entry, which carries the most common genes and DNA. The authors' filters were not applied to this entry. The sample profile shows a few hundred thousand distinct CDR3 sequences; 7% to 10% of them were found once. Of the sample, 17% is held by the ten largest clones.

Remarks on this clonotype: Its antigen remains undetermined. No much larger clonotype is one base removed from it; base qualities were not supplied.

The sample's treatment or condition label, in plain terms: live attenuated yellow fever vaccine strain. At each blood-draw timepoint, two biological replicates of bulk PBMCs were obtained. A standard Ficoll-Paque protocol was used to isolate PBMCs from peripheral blood. TriZol was used to extract RNA from bulk PBMCs, from CD4 and CD8 fractions, and from dextramer-positive and dextramer-negative fractions. V loses 3 bases of germline sequence and J loses 0 bases, and the interval between the two ends is 8 bases. Including the terminal cysteine and phenylalanine, the CDR3 comprises 15 residues. Only the CDR3 portion is preserved as DNA: 45 bases, with reading frame beginning at the first base. CDR1 and CDR2 are read off the germline V gene (reference sequence) as LNHDA and SQIVND.

The input for sequencing was PBMCs, taken roughly 45 days after the first yellow fever vaccination. This receptor was obtained from a man aged 18 to 29 who received the YFV17D yellow fever vaccine. Recombination linked TRBV19 to TRBJ2-2; the D gene remains uncertain. The CDR3 reads as follows: CASSILATNTGELFF. The sequenced DNA: TGTGCCAGTAGTATCTTGGCGACGAACACCGGGGAGCTGTTTTTT.